The next 21 T cell receptor beta chains were all read from a single sample in a study of identical twins. MiXCR was run by TCRdb on the 5' RACE reads, yielding one entry per CDR3 protein. The sample has 500,000 or so distinct CDR3 sequences, approximately 14% seen once. The same sample was also studied in work on yellow fever vaccine responses in identical twins.

The sequenced sample consisted of CD4+ T cells sorted from blood. The receptors were gathered from a woman under 30 in good health.

This clonotype was observed a handful of times. Its ends do not fully match the called genes, so a read error is possible. The chain carries TRBV6-1 and TRBJ2-1, with D perhaps matching TRBD2 (6 bases). The CDR3 is 15 residues long. Germline V gene data show CDR1 as MNHNS and CDR2 as SASEGT. The CDR3 DNA follows: TGTGCCAGCAGAGAAGATAGCGGACTCTACAATGAGCAGTTCTTC. Translated, it gives CASREDSGLYNEQFF.

This clonotype was observed a few times. The V call is TRBV4-2, the J call TRBJ2-1; either TRBD1 or TRBD2 may fit D (7 bases each). This CDR3 is built from 17 residues. With 0 bases removed from V and 8 bases from J, the gap between germline ends came to 20 bases. CDR1 is LGHNA and CDR2 is YNFKEQ in the germline V gene. The CDR3 DNA reads TGTGCCAGCAGCCAAGATCGACGGTTTTCAGGGGGGGATGAGCAGTTCTTC. Encoded protein: CASSQDRRFSGGDEQFF.

The chain recombines TRBV12-3 or TRBV12-4 with TRBJ2-7; the match to TRBD2 covers 11 bases. This CDR3 contains 14 residues. After removal of 6 bases from V and 4 bases from J, the junction contained 5 bases not matched to a gene. The CDR3 nucleotides are TGTGCCAGCAGGCTAGCGGGGGGATTTTACGAGCAGTACTTC. Translating it yields CASRLAGGFYEQYF.

This chain uses TRBV20-1 with TRBJ2-7, with 10 bases aligning to TRBD1. J lost 2 bases, V lost 5 bases, and 6 bases had no gene match. This CDR3 has 14 amino acids. In germline, CDR1 is DFQATT, CDR2 SNEGSKA (reference sequence). CDR3 sequence reads: CSAPGDRGPYEQYF. In DNA form, the CDR3 reads TGCAGTGCTCCGGGGGACAGGGGTCCCTACGAGCAGTACTTC.

This clonotype was seen a handful of times. The chain recombines TRBV20-1 with TRBJ2-7; D unresolved. Trimming took off 1 base at V and 3 bases at J, with 13 bases between the two ends. The germline V gene has CDR1 DFQATT and CDR2 SNEGSKA (reference sequence). The CDR3 runs to 14 residues. The CDR3 coding sequence is TGCAGTGCTAGAGCCCCTAGAACGGTCTACGAGCAGTACTTC. Protein sequence: CSARAPRTVYEQYF.

This clonotype showed up just a few times. The chain uses TRBV6-5 and TRBJ2-7, with D perhaps TRBD1 or TRBD2 (5 bases each). The CDR3 covers 17 residues. Trimming left V 2 bases short and J 2 bases short, with 19 bases between. Germline V gene lookup returns CDR1 MNHEY and CDR2 SVGAGI. The CDR3 DNA sequence: TGTGCCAGCAGTTACCTCCCTTTGGGCGTGGGGGCCTACGAGCAGTACTTC. The encoded protein is CASSYLPLGVGAYEQYF.

The J gene is TRBJ1-6, the V gene TRBV6-2 or TRBV6-3; the D gene is possibly TRBD1 (5 bases). V gave up 5 bases and J gave up 5 bases, with 16 bases separating them. CDR1 MNHEY and CDR2 SVGEGT come from the germline V gene. This CDR3 contains 16 residues. The CDR3 DNA reads as TGTGCCAGCAGTGATAATCGCCGACAGCATAATTCACCCCTCCACTTT. This gives the protein CASSDNRRQHNSPLHF.

The chain employs TRBV20-1 and TRBJ2-7, with no clear D. The CDR3 sequence is 13 residues long. V was trimmed by 1 base and J by 3 bases, leaving 10 bases between them. CDR1 is DFQATT and CDR2 is SNEGSKA in the germline V gene (reference sequence). CDR3 sequence reads: CSARVHLGYEQYF. CDR3 nucleotide sequence: TGCAGTGCTAGAGTTCATTTGGGCTACGAGCAGTACTTC.

The chain employs TRBV4-2 and TRBJ2-7; 12 nucleotides agree with TRBD2. Per the germline V gene, CDR1 is LGHNA and CDR2 is YNFKEQ. The CDR3 has 21 amino acids. The J segment lost 4 bases and the V segment lost 3 bases, leaving 22 bases of the junction unmatched. CDR3 loop: CASSQPGDSKTTSGSLYEQYF. The CDR3 coding sequence is TGTGCCAGCAGCCAGCCTGGGGACAGCAAAACGACTAGCGGGAGCCTGTACGAGCAGTACTTC.

This clonotype was observed a handful of times. The V call is TRBV5-1, the J call TRBJ2-7, with a tentative D call TRBD1 (6 bases). Germline CDR1 is SGHRS and CDR2 is YFSETQ. The length of the CDR3 is 14 residues. Trimming pared 5 bases from V and 0 bases from J, leaving 12 bases between. CDR3 sequence reads: CASRTRDTSYEQYF. The DNA for the CDR3 is TGCGCCAGCAGAACCAGGGACACCTCCTACGAGCAGTACTTC.

This chain links TRBV28 with TRBJ1-4; 8 positions agree with TRBD1. V lost 5 bases and J lost 1; bases outside the gene matches: 6. The CDR3 is made up of 16 amino acids. Germline V gene data show CDR1 as MDHEN and CDR2 as SYDVKM. The CDR3 protein is CASSLDRGGTNEKLFF. DNA of the CDR3: TGTGCCAGCAGTCTTGACAGGGGAGGAACTAATGAAAAACTGTTTTTT.

This clonotype has a handful of counts. The V gene is TRBV3-1, the J gene TRBJ2-6; D is unclear. The CDR3 length is 16 residues. CDR1 LGHDT and CDR2 YNNKEL come from the germline V gene (reference sequence). V dropped 5 bases and J dropped 0 bases, with 11 bases sitting between them. The CDR3 coding sequence is TGTGCCAGCAGCTCATACGAGGCCTCTGGGGCCAACGTCCTGACTTTC. It codes for CASSSYEASGANVLTF.

This clonotype has at least ten counts. The chain links TRBV15 to TRBJ2-3, with 11 bases that match TRBD2. This CDR3 is 15 amino acids long. Germline trimming cut 5 bases from V and 3 bases from J; bases unmatched to any gene: 4. Germline V gene lookup returns CDR1 LNHNV and CDR2 YYDKDF (reference sequence). CDR3 in DNA: TGTGCCACCAGCGTTACTAGCGGGGGAACAGATACGCAGTATTTT. Translating gives CATSVTSGGTDTQYF. Filled out from reference TRBV15 and TRBJ2-3, the complete variable domain reads DAMVIQNPRYQVTQFGKPVTLSCSQTLNHNVMYWYQQKSSQAPKLLFHYYDKDFNNEADTPDNFQSRRPNTSFCFLDIRSPGLGDTAMYLCATSVTSGGTDTQYFGPGTRLTVL.

The rearrangement links TRBV4-3 to TRBJ2-1; D not certain. Germline V gene data show CDR1 as LGHNA and CDR2 as YSLEER. This CDR3 contains 9 residues. Written as DNA, the CDR3 is TGCGCTGATACCACTGAGCAGTTCTTC. This gives the protein CADTTEQFF.

J is TRBJ2-5 and V is TRBV3-1; the match to TRBD2 covers 10 bases. Per germline, CDR1 LGHDT and CDR2 YNNKEL (reference sequence). This CDR3 comprises 17 residues. Trimming cost V 6 bases and J 0 bases; bases outside gene matches: 10. CDR3 protein: CASSHPGLAGDQETQYF. The CDR3 DNA sequence: TGTGCCAGCAGTCACCCGGGGCTAGCGGGGGACCAAGAGACCCAGTACTTC.

This clonotype was seen more than once but under ten times. The gene calls are TRBV12-3 or TRBV12-4 and TRBJ2-5; a possible D gene is TRBD1 (5 bases). V was pared by 7 bases and J by 0 bases, with 15 bases between. The CDR3 sequence is 15 residues long. In nucleotides, the CDR3 is TGTGCCAGCAATCAAAACCAAGGGGACCAAGAGACCCAGTACTTC. It translates to CASNQNQGDQETQYF.

This clonotype was counted at least ten times. Here the CDR3 DNA reads TGCGCCAGCAGCTTACCGCAGGGTCTAGAAGGGACAGATACGCAGTATTTT. Translation gives CASSLPQGLEGTDTQYF. The chain combines TRBV4-1 with TRBJ2-3, with D tentatively TRBD1 (5 bases). Per germline, CDR1 MGHRA and CDR2 YSYEKL. The CDR3 sequence is 17 residues long. The germline V and J ends were trimmed by 5 bases and 3 bases, with 21 bases remaining between them.

This clonotype showed up just a few times. Written as DNA, the CDR3 is TGTGCCACCTCCGGGGGAGAGACCCAGTACTTC. This sequence encodes CATSGGETQYF. The V gene is TRBV24-1, the J gene TRBJ2-5; the D gene is possibly TRBD2 (6 bases). The CDR3 extends over 11 amino acids. The V end lost 9 bases, the J end lost 4 bases, and 8 bases lay between the germline ends. Germline V lookup: CDR1 KGHDR, CDR2 SFDVKD.

The genes are TRBV7-8 and TRBJ1-5; D ambiguous. V was pared by 0 bases and J by 2 bases, with 14 bases between. Germline V CDR1 and CDR2: SGHVS, FQNEAQ. The CDR3 is 17 amino acids. Written as DNA, the CDR3 is TGTGCCAGCAGCTTAGCGTTATGGGGTTCGGGCAATCAGCCCCAGCATTTT. Translation gives CASSLALWGSGNQPQHF.

V is TRBV6-5 and J is TRBJ1-5, with D unresolved. The V gene lost 0 bases and the J gene lost 8 bases, with 11 bases spanning the gap. CDR3 length equals 14 residues. Germline loops: CDR1 MNHEY, CDR2 SVGAGI. CDR3 sequence (DNA): TGTGCCAGCAGTTACTCGGTCGGTAGGGAGCCCCAGCATTTT. Its protein is CASSYSVGREPQHF.

The V gene is TRBV7-6, the J gene TRBJ2-7; D is undetermined. The germline gives CDR1 SGHVS, CDR2 FNYEAQ. The CDR3 is 14 residues long. Trimming cost V 5 bases and J 0 bases, with 11 bases left between them. CDR3 nucleotide sequence: TGTGCCAGCAGCACCCCGTCTAGCTCCTACGAGCAGTACTTC. This translates into CASSTPSSSYEQYF. Full variable domain (outside the CDR3, taken from reference TRBV7-6 and TRBJ2-7): GAGVSQSPRYKVTKRGQDVALRCDPISGHVSLYWYRQALGQGPEFLTYFNYEAQQDKSGLPNDRFSAERPEGSISTLTIQRTEQRDSAMYRCASSTPSSSYEQYFGPGTRLTVT.